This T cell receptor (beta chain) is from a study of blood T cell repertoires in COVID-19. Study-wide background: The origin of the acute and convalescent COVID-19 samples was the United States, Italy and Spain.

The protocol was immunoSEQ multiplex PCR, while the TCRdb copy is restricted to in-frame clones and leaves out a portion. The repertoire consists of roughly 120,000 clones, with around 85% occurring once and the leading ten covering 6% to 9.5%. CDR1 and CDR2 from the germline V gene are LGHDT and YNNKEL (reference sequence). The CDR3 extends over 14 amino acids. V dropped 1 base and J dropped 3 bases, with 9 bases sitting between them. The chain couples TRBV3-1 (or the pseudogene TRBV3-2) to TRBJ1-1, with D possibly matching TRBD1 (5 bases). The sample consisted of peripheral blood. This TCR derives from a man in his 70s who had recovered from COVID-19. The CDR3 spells CASSQAGYYTEAFF. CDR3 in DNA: TGTGCCAGCAGCCAAGCAGGGTATTACACTGAAGCTTTCTTT.